This entry lists 8 T cell receptor beta chains sequenced from one sample in a study of T-cell memory formation after mild COVID-19. TCRdb re-called the 5' RACE reads with MiXCR, one entry per CDR3 protein. The repertoire consists of around 340,000 distinct CDR3 sequences, with about an eighth occurring once and the leading ten covering approximately 21%. Sequenced input: PBMCs or a T cell subset sorted from them (not recorded which). The receptors shown here come from a man between 18 and 29 years old who had mild COVID-19 (a few samples of this study predate the infection). Cell type and time point are not known.

This clonotype was counted a few times. The chain uses TRBV5-1 and TRBJ2-3, with TRBD1 identical over 7 bases. Per germline, CDR1 SGHRS and CDR2 YFSETQ. CDR3 size: 14 residues. V trimming: 2 bases; J trimming: 5 bases; junction bases outside the gene matches: 5. In DNA, the CDR3 is TGCGCCAGCAGCTTCGGACAGGTTAAAGATACGCAGTATTTT. This translates into CASSFGQVKDTQYF.

The chain has TRBV20-1 and TRBJ1-5; D may be TRBD1 (5 bases). The germline CDR1 and CDR2 sequences are DFQATT and SNEGSKA (reference sequence). The CDR3 spans 14 residues. Trimming took 6 bases from V and 3 from J, leaving 15 bases between them. CDR3 loop: CSALGAGNNQPQHF. Here the CDR3 DNA reads TGCAGTGCCCTCGGCGCAGGGAACAATCAGCCCCAGCATTTT.

The sample holds a few counts of this clonotype. This sequence joins TRBV10-3 and TRBJ2-6; the D is unclear. The germline gives CDR1 ENHRY, CDR2 SYGVKD. The CDR3 loop spans 14 amino acids. The V end was cut by 11 bases, the J end by 0 bases, with 11 bases between. The CDR3, as DNA: TGTGCCGCGAACTCCCCCTCTGGGGCCAACGTCCTGACTTTC. This encodes CAANSPSGANVLTF.

At least ten counts were recorded for this clonotype. J is TRBJ2-5 and V is TRBV5-1; 12 positions match TRBD2. With 4 bases clipped from V and 4 bases from J, the junction kept 8 bases outside the gene matches. This CDR3 is built from 16 residues. Per the germline V gene, CDR1 is SGHRS and CDR2 is YFSETQ. The CDR3 loop reads CASSPGLAGSGETQYF. The CDR3 nucleotides read TGCGCCAGCAGCCCTGGACTAGCGGGGTCAGGAGAGACCCAGTACTTC. The full variable domain, rest sourced from reference TRBV5-1 and TRBJ2-5, is KAGVTQTPRYLIKTRGQQVTLSCSPISGHRSVSWYQQTPGQGLQFLFEYFSETQRNKGNFPGRFSGRQFSNSRSEMNVSTLELGDSALYLCASSPGLAGSGETQYFGPGTRLLVL.

The chain employs TRBV25-1 and TRBJ2-2; D gene uncertain. The germline gives CDR1 MGHDK, CDR2 SYGVNS. Trimming took 1 base from V and 5 from J, leaving 5 bases between them. CDR3 length equals 13 residues. DNA of the CDR3: TGTGCCAGCAGTGAATCGAGGACCGGGGAGCTGTTTTTT. Its protein is CASSESRTGELFF.

The rearrangement links TRBV18 to TRBJ2-6; perhaps TRBD1 as D (5 bases). Germline V gene data show CDR1 as KGHSH and CDR2 as LQKENI. This CDR3 comprises 15 residues. Between the trimmed V and J ends, which lost 3 bases and 3 bases, there was a span of 9 bases. DNA of the CDR3: TGTGCCAGCTCACCTGACAGTGGTGGGGCCAACGTCCTGACTTTC. Protein: CASSPDSGGANVLTF.

This clonotype showed up many times. The chain recombines TRBV7-9 with TRBJ2-3; no firm D call. Trimming removed 2 bases at V and 2 bases at J, with 11 bases between. The CDR3 extends over 15 amino acids. Germline-derived CDR1 and CDR2 are SEHNR and FQNEAQ (reference sequence). CDR3 residues: CASSLKGRYTDTQYF. The CDR3 nucleotides are TGTGCCAGCAGCTTAAAGGGCCGCTACACAGATACGCAGTATTTT.

The chain employs TRBV20-1 and TRBJ1-1; the D gene is possibly TRBD1 (5 bases). Trimming stripped 6 bases from V and 5 bases from J, with 13 bases between. The CDR3 sequence is 12 residues long. Looked up from germline, CDR1 is DFQATT and CDR2 is SNEGSKA (reference sequence). CDR3 loop: CSAVGGWTEAFF. The CDR3 nucleotides are TGCAGTGCCGTGGGGGGATGGACTGAAGCTTTCTTT.